Described below is a single T cell receptor beta chain sequence and its context. The sample belongs to a study of T-cell memory formation after mild COVID-19. Germline CDR1 reads GTSNPN; CDR2 reads SVGIG (reference sequence). Between the trimmed V and J ends, which lost 3 bases and 4 bases, there was a span of 13 bases. The CDR3 spans 14 residues. TCRdb recomputed calls from the 5' RACE reads with MiXCR, one row per CDR3 protein. The sample records under 450,000 distinct CDR3 sequences, more than 20% being singletons. The chain carries TRBV30 and TRBJ1-5, with D perhaps TRBD1 (5 bases). Material for sequencing was PBMCs or a T cell subset sorted from them (not recorded which). The TCR comes from an adult woman who had mild COVID-19 (a few samples of this study predate the infection). Cell type and time point are not known. The CDR3: CAWSGEGLNQPQHF. CDR3 coding DNA: TGTGCCTGGAGCGGTGAGGGACTTAATCAGCCCCAGCATTTT.